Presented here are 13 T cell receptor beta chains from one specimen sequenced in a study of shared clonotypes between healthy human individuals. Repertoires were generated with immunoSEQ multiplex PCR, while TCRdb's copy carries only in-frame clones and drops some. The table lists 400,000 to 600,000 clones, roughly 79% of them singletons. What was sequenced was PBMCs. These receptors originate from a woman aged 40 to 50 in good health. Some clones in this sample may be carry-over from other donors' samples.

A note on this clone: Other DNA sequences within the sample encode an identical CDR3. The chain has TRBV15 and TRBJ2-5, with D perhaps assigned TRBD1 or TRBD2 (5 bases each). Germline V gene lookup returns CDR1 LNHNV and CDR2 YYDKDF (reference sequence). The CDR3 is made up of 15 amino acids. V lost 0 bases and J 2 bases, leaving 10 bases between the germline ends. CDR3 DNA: TGTGCCACCAGCAGAGATTTAGGGACGCAAGAGACCCAGTACTTC. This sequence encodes CATSRDLGTQETQYF. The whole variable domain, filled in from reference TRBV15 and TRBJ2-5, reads DAMVIQNPRYQVTQFGKPVTLSCSQTLNHNVMYWYQQKSSQAPKLLFHYYDKDFNNEADTPDNFQSRRPNTSFCFLDIRSPGLGDTAMYLCATSRDLGTQETQYFGPGTRLLVL.

DNA for the CDR3: TGTGCCAGCAGCTTATGGGGCTCCTACAATGAGCAGTTCTTC. Translation gives CASSLWGSYNEQFF. The rearrangement uses TRBV7-9 and TRBJ2-1, with D unclear. Trimming took off 2 bases at V and 0 bases at J, with 5 bases between the two ends. The CDR3 covers 14 residues. Germline loops: CDR1 SEHNR, CDR2 FQNEAQ (reference sequence).

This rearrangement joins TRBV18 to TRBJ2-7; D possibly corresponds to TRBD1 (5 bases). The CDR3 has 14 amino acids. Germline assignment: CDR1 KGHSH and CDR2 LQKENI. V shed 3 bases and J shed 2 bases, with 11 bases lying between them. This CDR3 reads CASSPTTGPYEQYF. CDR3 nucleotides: TGTGCCAGCTCACCCACTACAGGCCCCTACGAGCAGTACTTC. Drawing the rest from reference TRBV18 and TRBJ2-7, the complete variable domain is NAGVMQNPRHLVRRRGQEARLRCSPMKGHSHVYWYRQLPEEGLKFMVYLQKENIIDESGMPKERFSAEFPKEGPSILRIQQVVRGDSAAYFCASSPTTGPYEQYFGPGTRLTVT.

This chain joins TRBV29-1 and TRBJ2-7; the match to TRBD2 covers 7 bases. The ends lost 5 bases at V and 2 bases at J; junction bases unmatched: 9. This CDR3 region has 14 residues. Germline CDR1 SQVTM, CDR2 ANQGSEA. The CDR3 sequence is CSVRRERDAYEQYF. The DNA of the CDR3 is TGCAGCGTTAGAAGGGAGCGGGATGCCTACGAGCAGTACTTC.

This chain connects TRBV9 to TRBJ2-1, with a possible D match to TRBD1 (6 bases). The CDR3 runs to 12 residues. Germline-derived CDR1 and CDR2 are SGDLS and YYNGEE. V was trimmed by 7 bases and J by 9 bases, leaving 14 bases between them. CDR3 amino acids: CASSTGEAEQFF. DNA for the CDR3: TGTGCCAGCTCGACAGGCGAAGCTGAGCAGTTCTTC.

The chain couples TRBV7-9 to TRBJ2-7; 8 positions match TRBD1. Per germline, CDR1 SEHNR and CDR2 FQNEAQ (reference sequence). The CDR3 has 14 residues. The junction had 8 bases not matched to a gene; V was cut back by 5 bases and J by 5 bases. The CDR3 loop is CASSRDRGIDEQYF. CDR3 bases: TGTGCCAGCAGCCGTGACAGGGGAATTGACGAGCAGTACTTC. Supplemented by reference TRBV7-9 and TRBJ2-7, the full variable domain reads DTGVSQNPRHKITKRGQNVTFRCDPISEHNRLYWYRQTLGQGPEFLTYFQNEAQLEKSRLLSDRFSAERPKGSFSTLEIQRTEQGDSAMYLCASSRDRGIDEQYFGPGTRLTVT.

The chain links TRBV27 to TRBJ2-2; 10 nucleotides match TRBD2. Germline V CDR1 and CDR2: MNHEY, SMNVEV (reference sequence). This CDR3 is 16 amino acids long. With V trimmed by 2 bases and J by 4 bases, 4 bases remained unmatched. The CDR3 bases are TGTGCCAGCAGTTTAGCTAGCGGGAGTAGCACCGGGGAGCTGTTTTTT. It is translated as CASSLASGSSTGELFF.

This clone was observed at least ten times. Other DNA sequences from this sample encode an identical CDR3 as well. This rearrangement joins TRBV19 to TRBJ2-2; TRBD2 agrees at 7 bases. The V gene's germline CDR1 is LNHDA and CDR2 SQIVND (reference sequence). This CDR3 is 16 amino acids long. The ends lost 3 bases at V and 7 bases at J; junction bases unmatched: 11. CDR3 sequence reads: CASSIHRGGPGGELFF. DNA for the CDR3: TGTGCCAGTAGTATTCATCGGGGAGGGCCGGGCGGGGAGCTGTTTTTT.

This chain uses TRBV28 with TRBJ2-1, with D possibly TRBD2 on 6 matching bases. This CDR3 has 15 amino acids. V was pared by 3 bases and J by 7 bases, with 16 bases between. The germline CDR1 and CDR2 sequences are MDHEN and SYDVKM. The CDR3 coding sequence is TGTGCCAGCAGTTTTAGACCACCGGAGGGGAATGAGCAGTTCTTC. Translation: CASSFRPPEGNEQFF. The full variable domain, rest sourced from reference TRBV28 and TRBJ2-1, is DVKVTQSSRYLVKRTGEKVFLECVQDMDHENMFWYRQDPGLGLRLIYFSYDVKMKEKGDIPEGYSVSREKKERFSLILESASTNQTSMYLCASSFRPPEGNEQFFGPGTRLTVL.

CDR3 amino acids: CASSFPGGRLEETQYF. The DNA of the CDR3 is TGTGCCAGCAGCTTCCCAGGGGGCAGATTGGAAGAGACCCAGTACTTC. The genes are TRBV7-2 and TRBJ2-5, with 8 bases that match TRBD1. CDR3 length equals 16 residues. Germline V gene data show CDR1 as SGHTA and CDR2 as FQGNSA. V trimming: 3 bases; J trimming: 3 bases; junction bases outside the gene matches: 9. The full variable domain, its missing parts supplied by reference TRBV7-2 and TRBJ2-5, is GAGVSQSPSNKVTEKGKDVELRCDPISGHTALYWYRQSLGQGLEFLIYFQGNSAPDKSGLPSDRFSAERTGGSVSTLTIQRTQQEDSAVYLCASSFPGGRLEETQYFGPGTRLLVL.

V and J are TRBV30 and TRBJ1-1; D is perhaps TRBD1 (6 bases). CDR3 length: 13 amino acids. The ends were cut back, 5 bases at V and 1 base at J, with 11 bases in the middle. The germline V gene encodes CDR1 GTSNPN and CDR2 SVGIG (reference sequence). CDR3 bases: TGTGCCTGGGGACAGAGATCGAACACTGAAGCTTTCTTT. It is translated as CAWGQRSNTEAFF.

The CDR3 DNA sequence: TGTGCCAGCAGCCCTGCGGGGGGGCGCATGTTCCAAGAGACCCAGTACTTC. This codes for CASSPAGGRMFQETQYF. The V and J genes are TRBV7-3 and TRBJ2-5; 9 bases map to TRBD2. Germline V gene sequence: CDR1 SGHTA, CDR2 FQGTGA. V shed 5 bases and J 1 base; nucleotides not matched to a gene: 11. The CDR3 contains 17 residues.

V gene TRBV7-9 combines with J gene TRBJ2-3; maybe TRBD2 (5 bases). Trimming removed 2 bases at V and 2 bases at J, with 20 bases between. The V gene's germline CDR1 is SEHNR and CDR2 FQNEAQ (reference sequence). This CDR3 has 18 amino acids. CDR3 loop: CASSLRSRRLTITDTQYF. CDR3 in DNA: TGTGCCAGCAGCTTAAGGTCCCGGCGACTAACGATCACAGATACGCAGTATTTT.